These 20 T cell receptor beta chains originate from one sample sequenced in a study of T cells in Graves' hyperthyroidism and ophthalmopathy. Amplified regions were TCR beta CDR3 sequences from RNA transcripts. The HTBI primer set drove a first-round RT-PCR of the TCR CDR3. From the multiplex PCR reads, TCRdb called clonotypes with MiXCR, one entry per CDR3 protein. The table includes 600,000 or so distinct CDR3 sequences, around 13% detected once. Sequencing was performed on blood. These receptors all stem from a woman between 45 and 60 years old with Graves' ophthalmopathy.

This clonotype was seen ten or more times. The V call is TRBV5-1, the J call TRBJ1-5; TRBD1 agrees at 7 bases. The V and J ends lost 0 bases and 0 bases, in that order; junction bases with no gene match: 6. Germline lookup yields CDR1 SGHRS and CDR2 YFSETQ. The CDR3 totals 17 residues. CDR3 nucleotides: TGCGCCAGCAGCTTGGATCCCAGGGGGATTAGCAATCAGCCCCAGCATTTT. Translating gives CASSLDPRGISNQPQHF.

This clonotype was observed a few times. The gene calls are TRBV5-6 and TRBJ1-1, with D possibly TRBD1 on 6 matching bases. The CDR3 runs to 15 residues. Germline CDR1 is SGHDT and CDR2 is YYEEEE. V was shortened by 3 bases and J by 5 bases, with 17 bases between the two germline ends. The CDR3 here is CASSSPGLQGTEAFF. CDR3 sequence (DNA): TGTGCCAGCAGCTCCCCGGGACTTCAGGGGACTGAAGCTTTCTTT.

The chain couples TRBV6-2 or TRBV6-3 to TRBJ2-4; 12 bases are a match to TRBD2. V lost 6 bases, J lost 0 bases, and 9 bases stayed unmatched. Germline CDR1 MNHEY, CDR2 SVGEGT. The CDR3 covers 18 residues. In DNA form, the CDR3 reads TGTGCCAGCAGGCCTACCCCGGGACTAGCGGGAGCCAAAAACATTCAGTACTTC. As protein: CASRPTPGLAGAKNIQYF.

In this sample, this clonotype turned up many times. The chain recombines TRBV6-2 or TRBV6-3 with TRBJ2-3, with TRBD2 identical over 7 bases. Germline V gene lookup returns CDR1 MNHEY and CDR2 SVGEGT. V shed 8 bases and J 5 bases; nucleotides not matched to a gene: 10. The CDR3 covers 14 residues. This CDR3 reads CASSGSGTIDTQYF. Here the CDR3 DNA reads TGTGCCAGCTCGGGCAGCGGGACGATAGATACGCAGTATTTT.

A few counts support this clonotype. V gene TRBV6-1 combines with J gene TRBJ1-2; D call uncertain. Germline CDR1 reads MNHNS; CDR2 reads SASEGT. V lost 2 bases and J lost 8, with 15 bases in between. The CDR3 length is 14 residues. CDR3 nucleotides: TGTGCCAGCAGTGAAAGTATTTCCGGGGTCGGCTACACCTTC. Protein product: CASSESISGVGYTF.

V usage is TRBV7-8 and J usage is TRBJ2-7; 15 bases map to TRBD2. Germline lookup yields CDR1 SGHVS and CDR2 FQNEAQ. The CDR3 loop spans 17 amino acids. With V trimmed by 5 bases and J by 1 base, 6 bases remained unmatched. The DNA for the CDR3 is TGTGCCAGCAGCCGGGGACTAGCGGGAGGACCTTCCTACGAGCAGTACTTC. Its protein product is CASSRGLAGGPSYEQYF.

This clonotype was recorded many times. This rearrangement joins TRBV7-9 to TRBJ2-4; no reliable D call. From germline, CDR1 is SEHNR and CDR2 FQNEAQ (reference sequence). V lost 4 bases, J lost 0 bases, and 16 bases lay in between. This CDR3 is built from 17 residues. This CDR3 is CASSSVSLLLAKNIQYF. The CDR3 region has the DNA TGTGCCAGCAGCTCAGTCTCCCTACTGCTAGCCAAAAACATTCAGTACTTC.

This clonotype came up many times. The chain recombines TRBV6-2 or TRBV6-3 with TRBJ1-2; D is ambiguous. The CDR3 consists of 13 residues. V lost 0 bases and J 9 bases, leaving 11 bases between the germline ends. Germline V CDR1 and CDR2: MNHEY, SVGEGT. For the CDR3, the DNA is TGTGCCAGCAGTTACTCGGCAATAAGTCGCTACACCTTC. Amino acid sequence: CASSYSAISRYTF.

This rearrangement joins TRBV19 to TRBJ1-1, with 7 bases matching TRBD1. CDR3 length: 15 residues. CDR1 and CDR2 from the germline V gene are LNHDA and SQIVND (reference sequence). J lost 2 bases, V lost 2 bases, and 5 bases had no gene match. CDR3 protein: CASSIPGGPNTEAFF. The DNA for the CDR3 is TGTGCCAGTAGTATACCAGGGGGACCTAACACTGAAGCTTTCTTT.

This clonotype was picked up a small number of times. DNA of the CDR3: TGTGCCAGCAGCTCCGGGACTGGCTCCTCACCAGATACGCAGTATTTT. It specifies CASSSGTGSSPDTQYF. The chain employs TRBV7-9 and TRBJ2-3; tentatively, D is TRBD2 (6 bases). This CDR3 region has 16 residues. CDR1 SEHNR and CDR2 FQNEAQ come from the germline V gene (reference sequence). V dropped 4 bases and J dropped 4 bases, with 18 bases sitting between them.

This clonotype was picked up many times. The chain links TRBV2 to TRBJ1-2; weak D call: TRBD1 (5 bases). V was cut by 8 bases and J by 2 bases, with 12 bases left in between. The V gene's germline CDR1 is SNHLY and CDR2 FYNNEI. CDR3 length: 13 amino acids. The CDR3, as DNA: TGTGCCAGCCGATGGGACGGAAACTATGGCTACACCTTC. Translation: CASRWDGNYGYTF.

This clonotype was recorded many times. CDR3 nucleotides: TGTGCCAGCAGCCAGGTGGGGACCAATGAGCAGTTCTTC. It is translated as CASSQVGTNEQFF. The genes are TRBV3-1 and TRBJ2-1; D could derive from TRBD1 or TRBD2 (5 bases each). Germline V CDR1 and CDR2: LGHDT, YNNKEL (reference sequence). V was trimmed by 3 bases and J by 6 bases, leaving 9 bases between them. CDR3 size: 13 residues.

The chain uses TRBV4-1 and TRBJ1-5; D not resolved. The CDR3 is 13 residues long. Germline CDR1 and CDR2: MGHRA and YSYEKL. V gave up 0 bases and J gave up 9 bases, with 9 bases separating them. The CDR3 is CASSQEVFSPQHF. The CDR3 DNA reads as TGCGCCAGCAGCCAAGAGGTGTTTTCGCCCCAGCATTTT.

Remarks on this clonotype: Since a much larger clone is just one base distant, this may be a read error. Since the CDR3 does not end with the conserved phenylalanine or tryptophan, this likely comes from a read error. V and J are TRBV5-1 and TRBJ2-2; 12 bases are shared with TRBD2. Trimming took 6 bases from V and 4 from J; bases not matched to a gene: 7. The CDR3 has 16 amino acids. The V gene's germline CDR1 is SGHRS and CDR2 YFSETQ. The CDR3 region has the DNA TGCGCCAGCAAGATGACTAGCGGGAGCGGCACCGGGGAGCTGTTTCTT. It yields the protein CASKMTSGSGTGELFL.

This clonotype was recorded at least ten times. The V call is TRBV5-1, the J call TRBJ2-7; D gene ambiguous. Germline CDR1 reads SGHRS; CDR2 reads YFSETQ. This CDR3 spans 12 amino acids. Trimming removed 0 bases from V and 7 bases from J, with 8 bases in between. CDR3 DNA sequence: TGCGCCAGCAGCTTGGAGGCCGAGGAGCAGTACTTC. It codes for CASSLEAEEQYF. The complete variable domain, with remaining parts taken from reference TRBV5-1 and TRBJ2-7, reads KAGVTQTPRYLIKTRGQQVTLSCSPISGHRSVSWYQQTPGQGLQFLFEYFSETQRNKGNFPGRFSGRQFSNSRSEMNVSTLELGDSALYLCASSLEAEEQYFGPGTRLTVT.

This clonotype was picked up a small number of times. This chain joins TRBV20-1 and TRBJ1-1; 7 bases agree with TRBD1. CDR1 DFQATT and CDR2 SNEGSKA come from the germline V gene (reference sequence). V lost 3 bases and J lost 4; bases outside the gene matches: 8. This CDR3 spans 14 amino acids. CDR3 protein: CSASRGQIPTEAFF. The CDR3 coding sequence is TGCAGTGCTAGCCGGGGACAGATCCCCACTGAAGCTTTCTTT.

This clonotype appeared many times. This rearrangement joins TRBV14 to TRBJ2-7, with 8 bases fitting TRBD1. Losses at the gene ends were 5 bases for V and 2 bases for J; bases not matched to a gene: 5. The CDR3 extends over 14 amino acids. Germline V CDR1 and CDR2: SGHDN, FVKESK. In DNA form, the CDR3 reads TGTGCCAGCAGCAAGGCACAGGGGGCCTACGAGCAGTACTTC. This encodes CASSKAQGAYEQYF.

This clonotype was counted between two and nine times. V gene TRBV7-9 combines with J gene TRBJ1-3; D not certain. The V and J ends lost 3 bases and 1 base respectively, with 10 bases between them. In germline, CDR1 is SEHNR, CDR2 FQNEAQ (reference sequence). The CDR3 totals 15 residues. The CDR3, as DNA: TGTGCCAGCAGCTTGGGCGATCGGTCTGGAAACACCATATATTTT. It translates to CASSLGDRSGNTIYF.

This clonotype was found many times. CDR3 region: CASCRDSNSPLHF. CDR3 in DNA: TGTGCCAGCTGCCGGGACAGTAATTCACCCCTCCACTTT. The chain carries TRBV6-1 and TRBJ1-6; 7 nucleotides match TRBD1. V lost 8 bases to trimming and J lost 6 bases; unmatched junction nucleotides: 4. Germline CDR1 and CDR2: MNHNS and SASEGT. CDR3 length: 13 amino acids.

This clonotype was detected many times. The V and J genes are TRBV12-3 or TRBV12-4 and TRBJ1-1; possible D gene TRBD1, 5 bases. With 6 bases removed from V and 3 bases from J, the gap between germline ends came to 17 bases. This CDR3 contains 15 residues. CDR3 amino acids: CASSSGGAGYTEAFF. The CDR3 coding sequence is TGTGCCAGCAGCAGCGGAGGGGCGGGATACACTGAAGCTTTCTTT.